The 17 T cell receptor beta chains listed next were all sequenced from one sample in a study of technical replicates of blood from a few donors. Some clones are missing from TCRdb's copy, which holds only in-frame ones; the method was immunoSEQ multiplex PCR. The table lists some 79,000 clones, approximately 92% of them singletons, with 0.3% to 0.45% in the top ten. The specimen was T cells isolated from PBMCs. These receptors were taken from a human donor in good health. Some clones in this sample may be carry-over from other donors' samples.

The chain couples TRBV10-3 to TRBJ2-7, with TRBD2 as a possible D gene (6 bases). Germline V gene lookup returns CDR1 ENHRY and CDR2 SYGVKD. V lost 7 bases, J lost 2 bases, and 15 bases lay in between. The CDR3 consists of 14 residues. The DNA of the CDR3 is TGTGCCATCAAAGCGGCGACTAGTGCCTACGAGCAGTACTTC. Translation: CAIKAATSAYEQYF.

The V call is TRBV6-1, the J call TRBJ2-7; D remains ambiguous. The germline V gene has CDR1 MNHNS and CDR2 SASEGT. The CDR3 runs 18 residues. V was pared by 2 bases and J by 4 bases, with 24 bases between. This CDR3 reads CASSEPPGWLPVLYEQYF. CDR3 sequence (DNA): TGTGCCAGCAGTGAACCTCCCGGTTGGTTACCCGTCCTATACGAGCAGTACTTC.

The chain couples TRBV7-6 to TRBJ1-1; 7 nucleotides match TRBD1. Germline values: CDR1 SGHVS, CDR2 FNYEAQ. V lost 4 bases, J lost 3 bases, and 8 bases stayed unmatched. The CDR3 covers 15 residues. The CDR3 sequence: CASSSGRQGDTEAFF. In DNA form, the CDR3 reads TGTGCCAGCAGCTCAGGAAGACAGGGAGACACTGAAGCTTTCTTT. The full variable domain, its missing parts supplied by reference TRBV7-6 and TRBJ1-1, is GAGVSQSPRYKVTKRGQDVALRCDPISGHVSLYWYRQALGQGPEFLTYFNYEAQQDKSGLPNDRFSAERPEGSISTLTIQRTEQRDSAMYRCASSSGRQGDTEAFFGQGTRLTVV.

This chain links TRBV19 with TRBJ2-2; D might be TRBD2 (6 bases). CDR1 and CDR2 (germline): LNHDA, SQIVND (reference sequence). Trimming shortened V by 1 base and J by 2 bases, and 11 bases separated the two germline ends. This CDR3 contains 16 residues. This CDR3 reads CASSIVGTYNTGELFF. Written as DNA, the CDR3 is TGTGCCAGTAGTATAGTTGGGACTTATAACACCGGGGAGCTGTTTTTT.

CDR3 DNA: TGTGCCAGCAGTGAACAGGGACTAGCGGGGTACAATGAGCAGTTCTTC. The encoded protein is CASSEQGLAGYNEQFF. J is TRBJ2-1 and V is TRBV2; the match to TRBD2 covers 13 bases. This CDR3 region has 16 residues. Germline CDR1 reads SNHLY; CDR2 reads FYNNEI. V lost 2 bases and J lost 4; bases outside the gene matches: 2. Full variable domain (rest looked up from reference TRBV2 and TRBJ2-1): EPEVTQTPSHQVTQMGQEVILRCVPISNHLYFYWYRQILGQKVEFLVSFYNNEISEKSEIFDDQFSVERPDGSNFTLKIRSTKLEDSAMYFCASSEQGLAGYNEQFFGPGTRLTVL.

The chain employs TRBV10-1 and TRBJ2-7; no definite D call. Germline CDR1 WNHNN, CDR2 SYGVQD (reference sequence). There are 12 residues in the CDR3. Trimming cost V 0 bases and J 5 bases, with 5 bases left between them. The CDR3 DNA follows: TGCGCCAGCAGTGAGTCCCGGGACGAGCAGTACTTC. Translating it yields CASSESRDEQYF.

This chain links TRBV19 with TRBJ2-7; possibly TRBD1 for D (6 bases). The CDR3 is 16 amino acids. CDR1 is LNHDA and CDR2 is SQIVND in the germline V gene (reference sequence). V dropped 5 bases and J dropped 3 bases, with 20 bases sitting between them. The CDR3 region is CASSGLETIQGYEQYF. The CDR3, as DNA: TGTGCCAGTAGTGGGTTGGAAACTATACAGGGCTACGAGCAGTACTTC.

This clone was picked up one time. The gene calls are TRBV28 and TRBJ2-5, with 7 bases identical to TRBD1. Germline CDR1 MDHEN, CDR2 SYDVKM. Unmatched junction bases numbered 3, after V lost 3 bases and J lost 2 bases. CDR3 length: 14 residues. CDR3 sequence: CASSFPGQQETQYF. The CDR3, as DNA: TGTGCCAGCAGTTTCCCGGGACAGCAAGAGACCCAGTACTTC.

The chain recombines TRBV5-1 with TRBJ2-7; 7 positions match TRBD2. Trimming at V came to 0 bases and at J to 3 bases, leaving 6 bases not matched to a gene. This CDR3 contains 15 residues. CDR1 and CDR2 from the germline V gene are SGHRS and YFSETQ. The CDR3 loop reads CASSLVLASDYEQYF. Here the CDR3 DNA reads TGCGCCAGCAGCTTGGTACTAGCGTCAGACTACGAGCAGTACTTC. Full variable domain (remainder filled in from reference TRBV5-1 and TRBJ2-7): KAGVTQTPRYLIKTRGQQVTLSCSPISGHRSVSWYQQTPGQGLQFLFEYFSETQRNKGNFPGRFSGRQFSNSRSEMNVSTLELGDSALYLCASSLVLASDYEQYFGPGTRLTVT.

The gene calls are TRBV18 and TRBJ1-2, with D unclear. Deletions cut 2 bases from V and 0 bases from J, with 10 bases between. CDR1 and CDR2 from the germline V gene are KGHSH and LQKENI. This CDR3 region has 15 residues. The CDR3 protein is CASSPGYAANYGYTF. The CDR3 DNA reads TGTGCCAGCTCACCAGGATACGCGGCTAACTATGGCTACACCTTC.

This chain connects TRBV18 to TRBJ1-5; 7 nucleotides line up with TRBD1. The germline CDR1 and CDR2 sequences are KGHSH and LQKENI. The CDR3 sequence is 14 residues long. Trimming cost V 4 bases and J 5 bases; bases outside gene matches: 5. The DNA of the CDR3 is TGTGCCAGCTCACAGAATGACAGGGATCAGCCCCAGCATTTT. Its translation: CASSQNDRDQPQHF.

V usage is TRBV5-5 and J usage is TRBJ2-1; 11 bases are a match to TRBD2. This CDR3 contains 17 residues. V dropped 0 bases and J dropped 1; count of bases not matched to a gene: 3. Germline assignment: CDR1 SGHKS and CDR2 YYEKEE (reference sequence). CDR3 residues: CASSLGTSGSSYNEQFF. The DNA for the CDR3 is TGTGCCAGCAGCTTGGGAACTAGCGGGAGTTCCTACAATGAGCAGTTCTTC.

CDR3 nucleotide sequence: TGTGCCAGCAGCGTAGCGGGGTCCGGGGAGCTGTTTTTT. Translation gives CASSVAGSGELFF. The chain uses TRBV9 and TRBJ2-2, with a weak D call TRBD2 (5 bases). The CDR3 extends over 13 amino acids. Germline CDR1 SGDLS, CDR2 YYNGEE. Trimming pared 0 bases from V and 6 bases from J, leaving 6 bases between.

The chain carries TRBV28 and TRBJ1-6, with D unresolved. This CDR3 spans 14 amino acids. V was shortened by 3 bases and J by 3 bases, with 6 bases between the two germline ends. Germline CDR1 is MDHEN and CDR2 is SYDVKM. This CDR3 reads CASSFSNYNSPLHF. The CDR3 DNA reads as TGTGCCAGCAGTTTTTCAAACTATAATTCACCCCTCCACTTT. The variable domain in full, completed from reference TRBV28 and TRBJ1-6, reads DVKVTQSSRYLVKRTGEKVFLECVQDMDHENMFWYRQDPGLGLRLIYFSYDVKMKEKGDIPEGYSVSREKKERFSLILESASTNQTSMYLCASSFSNYNSPLHFGNGTRLTVT.

The genes are TRBV9 and TRBJ2-1; weak D call: TRBD1 (6 bases). Germline loops: CDR1 SGDLS, CDR2 YYNGEE. Trimming shortened V by 3 bases and J by 4 bases, and 17 bases separated the two germline ends. The CDR3 sequence is 16 residues long. This chain's CDR3 is CASSAQQGSPYNEQFF. The DNA for the CDR3 is TGTGCCAGCAGCGCCCAACAGGGATCCCCTTACAATGAGCAGTTCTTC.

J is TRBJ2-5 and V is TRBV27; weak D call: TRBD1 (6 bases). TRBJ2-7 explains the end of the DNA better; the J call may be wrong. The CDR3 length is 14 residues. From germline, CDR1 is MNHEY and CDR2 SMNVEV (reference sequence). As DNA, the CDR3 is TGTGCCAGCAGTTTTAAGACAGGACCGTACGAGCAGTACTTC. The encoded protein is CASSFKTGPYEQYF.

This chain uses TRBV7-9 with TRBJ2-7, with 7 bases fitting TRBD2. Germline V lookup: CDR1 SEHNR, CDR2 FQNEAQ (reference sequence). V trimming: 2 bases; J trimming: 2 bases; junction bases outside the gene matches: 9. The CDR3 extends over 16 amino acids. The CDR3 region has the DNA TGTGCCAGCAGCTTAATGCGGGAGTTCGTTACCTACGAGCAGTACTTC. Translating gives CASSLMREFVTYEQYF.